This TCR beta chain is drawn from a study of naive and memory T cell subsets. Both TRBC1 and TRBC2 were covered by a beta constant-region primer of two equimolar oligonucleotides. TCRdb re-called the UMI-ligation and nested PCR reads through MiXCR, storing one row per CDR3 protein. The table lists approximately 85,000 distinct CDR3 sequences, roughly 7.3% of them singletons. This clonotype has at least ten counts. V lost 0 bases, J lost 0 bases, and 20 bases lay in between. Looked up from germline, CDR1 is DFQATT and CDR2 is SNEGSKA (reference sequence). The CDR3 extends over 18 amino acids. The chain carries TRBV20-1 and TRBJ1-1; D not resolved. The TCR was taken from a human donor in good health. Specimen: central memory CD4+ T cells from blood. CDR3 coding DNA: TGCAGTGCTAGAGATCCTAGCCAGCCCGTTGTATTGAACACTGAAGCTTTCTTT. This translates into CSARDPSQPVVLNTEAFF.